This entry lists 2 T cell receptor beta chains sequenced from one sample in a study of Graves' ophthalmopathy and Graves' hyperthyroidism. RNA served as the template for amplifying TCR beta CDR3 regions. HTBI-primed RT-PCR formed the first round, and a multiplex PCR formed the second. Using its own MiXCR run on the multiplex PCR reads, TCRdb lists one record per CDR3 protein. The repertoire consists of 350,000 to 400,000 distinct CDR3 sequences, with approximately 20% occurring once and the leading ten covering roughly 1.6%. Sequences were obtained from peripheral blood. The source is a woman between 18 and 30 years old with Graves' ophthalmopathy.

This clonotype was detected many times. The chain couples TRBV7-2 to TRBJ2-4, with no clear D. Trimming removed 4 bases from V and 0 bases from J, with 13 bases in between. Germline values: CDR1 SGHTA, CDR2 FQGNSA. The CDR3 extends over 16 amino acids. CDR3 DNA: TGTGCCAGCAGCTCCAGACCGATTACAGCCAAAAACATTCAGTACTTC. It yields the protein CASSSRPITAKNIQYF.

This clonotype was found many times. The CDR3 DNA reads as TGTGCCAGCAGCTTACGTGGGGTCGGAGAGCAGTACTTC. It yields the protein CASSLRGVGEQYF. The V call is TRBV11-3, the J call TRBJ2-7; no clear D gene. This CDR3 is 13 amino acids long. Germline assignment: CDR1 SGHNT and CDR2 YENEEA. Trimming pared 2 bases from V and 7 bases from J, leaving 12 bases between.